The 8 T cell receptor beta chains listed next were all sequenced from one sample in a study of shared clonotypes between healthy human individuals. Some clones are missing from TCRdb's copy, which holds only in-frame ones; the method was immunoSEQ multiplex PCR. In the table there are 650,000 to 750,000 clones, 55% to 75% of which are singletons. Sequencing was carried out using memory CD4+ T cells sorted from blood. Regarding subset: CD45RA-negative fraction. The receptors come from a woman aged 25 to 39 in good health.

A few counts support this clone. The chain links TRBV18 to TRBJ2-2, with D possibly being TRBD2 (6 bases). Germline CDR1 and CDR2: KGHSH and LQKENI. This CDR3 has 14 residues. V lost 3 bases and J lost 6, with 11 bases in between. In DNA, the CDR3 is TGTGCCAGCTCACCCGGGAGCAACCCCGGGGAGCTGTTTTTT. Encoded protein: CASSPGSNPGELFF. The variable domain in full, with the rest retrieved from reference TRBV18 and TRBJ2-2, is NAGVMQNPRHLVRRRGQEARLRCSPMKGHSHVYWYRQLPEEGLKFMVYLQKENIIDESGMPKERFSAEFPKEGPSILRIQQVVRGDSAAYFCASSPGSNPGELFFGEGSRLTVL.

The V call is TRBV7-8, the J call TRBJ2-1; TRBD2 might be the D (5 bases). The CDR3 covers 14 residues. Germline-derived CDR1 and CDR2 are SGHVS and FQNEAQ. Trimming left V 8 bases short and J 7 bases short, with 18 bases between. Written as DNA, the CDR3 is TGTGCCAGCGACTATAGTGGGGATGGTAATGAGCAGTTCTTC. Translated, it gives CASDYSGDGNEQFF. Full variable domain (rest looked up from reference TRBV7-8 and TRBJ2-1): GAGVSQSPRYKVAKRGQDVALRCDPISGHVSLFWYQQALGQGPEFLTYFQNEAQLDKSGLPSDRFFAERPEGSVSTLKIQRTQQEDSAVYLCASDYSGDGNEQFFGPGTRLTVL.

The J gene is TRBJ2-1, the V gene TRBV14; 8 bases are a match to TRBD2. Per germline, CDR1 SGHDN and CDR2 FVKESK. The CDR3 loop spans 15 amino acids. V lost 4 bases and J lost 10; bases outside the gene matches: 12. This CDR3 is CASSRWTSQGSEQFF. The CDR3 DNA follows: TGTGCCAGCAGCCGATGGACTAGCCAGGGCAGCGAGCAGTTCTTC.

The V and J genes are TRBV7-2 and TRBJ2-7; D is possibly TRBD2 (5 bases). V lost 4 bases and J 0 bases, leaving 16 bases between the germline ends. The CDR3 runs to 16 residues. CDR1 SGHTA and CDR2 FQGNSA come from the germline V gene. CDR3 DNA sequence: TGTGCCAGCAGCTCTATGGGAGACCCAAGCTCCTACGAGCAGTACTTC. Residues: CASSSMGDPSSYEQYF.

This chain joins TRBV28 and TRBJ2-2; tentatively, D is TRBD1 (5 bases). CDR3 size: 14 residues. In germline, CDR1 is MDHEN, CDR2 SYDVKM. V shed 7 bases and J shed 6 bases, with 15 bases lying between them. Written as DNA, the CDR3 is TGTGCCAGCACCACAGGTTCTCTACCCGGGGAGCTGTTTTTT. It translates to CASTTGSLPGELFF.

In DNA, the CDR3 is TGCGCCAGCAGTGATGCCGCGGGAGATACGCAGTATTTT. This gives the protein CASSDAAGDTQYF. The chain uses TRBV10-1 and TRBJ2-3; D may be TRBD2 (5 bases). V gave up 3 bases and J gave up 5 bases, with 9 bases separating them. The length of the CDR3 is 13 residues. Looked up from germline, CDR1 is WNHNN and CDR2 is SYGVQD (reference sequence).

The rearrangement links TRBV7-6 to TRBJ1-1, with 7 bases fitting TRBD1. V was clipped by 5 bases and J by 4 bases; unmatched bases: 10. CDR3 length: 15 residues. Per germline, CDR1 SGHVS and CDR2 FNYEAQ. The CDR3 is CASSTTGLLFTEAFF. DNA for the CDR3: TGTGCCAGCAGCACGACAGGGTTGCTTTTCACTGAAGCTTTCTTT.

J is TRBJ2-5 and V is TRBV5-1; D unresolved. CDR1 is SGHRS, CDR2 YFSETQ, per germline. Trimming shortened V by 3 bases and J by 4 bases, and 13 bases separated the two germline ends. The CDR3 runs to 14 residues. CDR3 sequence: CASSYNGRGETQYF. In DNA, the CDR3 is TGCGCCAGCAGCTACAACGGGCGAGGAGAGACCCAGTACTTC.